The 8 T cell receptor beta chains below were found in one sample sequenced in a study of T cell repertoires in cytomegalovirus infection. TCRdb redid the calling of the reads with MiXCR, one entry per CDR3 protein. The profile shows fewer than 850,000 distinct CDR3 sequences, approximately 32% of them singletons. No antigen has been identified for these receptors. Material: cultured CD8+ T cells from PBMCs, obtained from culture after CMV antigen stimulation. Source of these receptors: a human donor in good health (CMV status not recorded). Some clones in this sample may be carry-over from other donors' samples.

The sample holds many counts of this clonotype. The rearrangement uses TRBV12-3 or TRBV12-4 and TRBJ2-5; D possibly corresponds to TRBD1 (6 bases). This CDR3 comprises 14 residues. The germline V and J ends were trimmed by 6 bases and 2 bases, with 13 bases remaining between them. CDR3 sequence (DNA): TGTGCCAGCAGGGACACAGGGTTTCAAGAGACCCAGTACTTC. Protein product: CASRDTGFQETQYF.

This clonotype was picked up a small number of times. This chain uses TRBV4-1 with TRBJ1-1; TRBD1 matches at 8 bases. V was pared by 4 bases and J by 4 bases, with 5 bases of the junction left unmatched. CDR1 MGHRA and CDR2 YSYEKL come from the germline V gene. CDR3 length: 14 amino acids. In nucleotides, the CDR3 is TGCGCCAGCAGCCCGTACAGGGGGTCCACTGAAGCTTTCTTT. Protein sequence: CASSPYRGSTEAFF.

The chain is built from TRBV29-1 and TRBJ1-2; 7 nucleotides match TRBD1. Germline V gene sequence: CDR1 SQVTM, CDR2 ANQGSEA. With V trimmed by 6 bases and J by 14 bases, 9 bases remained unmatched. The CDR3 is 10 amino acids. CDR3 coding DNA: TGCAGCGTGTACAACAGGGGTCTTACCTTC. Its translation is CSVYNRGLTF.

This chain joins TRBV5-6 and TRBJ2-1; D might be TRBD1 (6 bases). V shed 3 bases and J shed 3 bases, with 16 bases lying between them. The CDR3 loop spans 16 amino acids. CDR1 and CDR2 from the germline V gene are SGHDT and YYEEEE. The CDR3: CASSSAGAGLYNEQFF. The DNA of the CDR3 is TGTGCCAGCAGCTCCGCAGGGGCAGGGCTCTACAATGAGCAGTTCTTC.

This chain connects TRBV4-3 to TRBJ1-6; weak D call: TRBD1 (6 bases). CDR1 is LGHNA and CDR2 is YSLEER in the germline V gene. The CDR3 sequence is 16 residues long. Trimming left V 3 bases short and J 8 bases short, with 17 bases between. CDR3 in amino acids: CASSQTTGRTYSPLHF. As DNA, the CDR3 is TGCGCCAGCAGCCAGACCACAGGGAGGACTTATTCACCCCTCCACTTT.

V and J are TRBV29-1 and TRBJ1-2, with D uncertain. The V gene lost 0 bases and the J gene lost 4 bases, with 9 bases spanning the gap. Germline values: CDR1 SQVTM, CDR2 ANQGSEA. The CDR3 loop spans 13 amino acids. In DNA, the CDR3 is TGCAGCGTTGAAGAACCGGAAATCTATGGCTACACCTTC. Translated: CSVEEPEIYGYTF.

The rearrangement uses TRBV7-2 and TRBJ2-1; D is possibly TRBD1 (6 bases). Trimming took 1 base from V and 4 from J, leaving 11 bases between them. The CDR3 has 15 amino acids. Germline lookup yields CDR1 SGHTA and CDR2 FQGNSA. CDR3 amino acids: CASSLEDSLYNEQFF. CDR3 sequence (DNA): TGTGCCAGCAGCTTAGAGGACAGCTTATACAATGAGCAGTTCTTC.

The chain recombines TRBV7-6 with TRBJ1-1, with D uncertain. CDR1 is SGHVS and CDR2 is FNYEAQ in the germline V gene. Between the trimmed V and J ends, which lost 4 bases and 4 bases, there was a span of 13 bases. The CDR3 totals 14 residues. In nucleotides, the CDR3 is TGTGCCAGCAGCTCAGGACGGCGGCCCACTGAAGCTTTCTTT. This gives the protein CASSSGRRPTEAFF. The full variable domain, its missing parts supplied by reference TRBV7-6 and TRBJ1-1, is GAGVSQSPRYKVTKRGQDVALRCDPISGHVSLYWYRQALGQGPEFLTYFNYEAQQDKSGLPNDRFSAERPEGSISTLTIQRTEQRDSAMYRCASSSGRRPTEAFFGQGTRLTVV.